This T cell receptor beta chain came from a study of neurological immune-mediated disorders. TCRdb reprocessed the 5' RACE reads via MiXCR and lists one record per CDR3 protein. The sample contains around 68,000 distinct CDR3 sequences, 4.1% of which appear only once. V was clipped by 4 bases and J by 2 bases, with 21 bases between them. The CDR3 length is 18 residues. Germline V CDR1 and CDR2: MGHRA, YSYEKL. The TCR was taken from a man aged 45-60 years with multiple sclerosis. This rearrangement joins TRBV4-1 to TRBJ2-1; D might be TRBD1 (6 bases). What was sequenced was PBMCs. CDR3 nucleotide sequence: TGCGCCAGCAGCCGGACGCCTCGACAGGATTCGGCCTACAATGAGCAGTTCTTC. The encoded protein is CASSRTPRQDSAYNEQFF.